The 26 T cell receptor beta chains below were found in one sample sequenced in a study of OX40 agonist ivuxolimab in advanced cancers. Libraries were prepared by immunoSEQ multiplex PCR; TCRdb keeps only in-frame clonotypes and omits some of them. The profile shows 62,000 or so clones, around four fifths of them singletons. The material was CD4+ or CD8+ T cells sorted from blood, obtained in a trial of the OX40 agonist ivuxolimab. The receptor set was obtained from an adult with an advanced solid tumor such as melanoma, head and neck, liver or kidney cancer.

This clone was observed once. The J gene is TRBJ2-7, the V gene TRBV19; TRBD1 matches 7 bases. Germline V gives CDR1 LNHDA, CDR2 SQIVND (reference sequence). Germline trimming cut 4 bases from V and 2 bases from J; bases unmatched to any gene: 8. The CDR3 is 15 amino acids. The CDR3: CASSTTTGWPYEQYF. The CDR3 DNA reads TGTGCCAGTAGTACCACGACAGGGTGGCCCTACGAGCAGTACTTC.

This chain joins TRBV19 and TRBJ2-5, with a weak D call TRBD2 (5 bases). Germline V gene lookup returns CDR1 LNHDA and CDR2 SQIVND (reference sequence). Between the trimmed V and J ends, which lost 7 bases and 2 bases, there was a span of 17 bases. This CDR3 is 15 amino acids long. CDR3 coding DNA: TGTGCCAGTACCAATGGGCCAGGAGGTCAAGAGACCCAGTACTTC. It translates to CASTNGPGGQETQYF.

This chain joins TRBV4-1 and TRBJ1-6; no firm D call. The germline CDR1 and CDR2 sequences are MGHRA and YSYEKL. CDR3 length: 14 amino acids. V lost 2 bases and J 10 bases, leaving 12 bases between the germline ends. This CDR3 is CASSQPVEASPLHF. The CDR3 bases are TGCGCCAGCAGCCAACCAGTAGAGGCCTCACCCCTCCACTTT.

The chain combines TRBV7-6 with TRBJ2-5; TRBD2 might be the D (5 bases). V lost 0 bases to trimming and J lost 2 bases, with 13 bases between them. Germline V lookup: CDR1 SGHVS, CDR2 FNYEAQ. CDR3 size: 16 residues. As DNA, the CDR3 is TGTGCCAGCAGCTTAGCGCGGGCAGGCATTCAAGAGACCCAGTACTTC. Translation gives CASSLARAGIQETQYF.

V gene TRBV6-5 combines with J gene TRBJ2-5; 8 bases map to TRBD1. Trimming removed 2 bases from V and 4 bases from J; junction bases left unmatched: 9. The germline gives CDR1 MNHEY, CDR2 SVGAGI. This CDR3 region has 16 residues. CDR3 in DNA: TGTGCCAGCAGTTACCCTAAGACAGGGGATTTAGAGACCCAGTACTTC. This translates into CASSYPKTGDLETQYF.

J is TRBJ2-2 and V is TRBV5-5, with 11 bases lining up with TRBD2. With V trimmed by 4 bases and J by 5 bases, 7 bases remained unmatched. The germline gives CDR1 SGHKS, CDR2 YYEKEE (reference sequence). The CDR3 is 16 residues long. DNA of the CDR3: TGTGCCAGCAGCCCTTCGACTAGCGGGATGACCGGGGAGCTGTTTTTT. Its translation is CASSPSTSGMTGELFF.

The chain recombines TRBV13 with TRBJ2-2; TRBD1 aligns across 7 bases. The CDR3 contains 14 residues. The germline gives CDR1 PRHDT, CDR2 FYEKMQ (reference sequence). The V and J ends lost 3 bases and 4 bases, in that order; junction bases with no gene match: 2. The CDR3 bases are TGTGCCAGCAGCTTGGACAGGTCCACCGGGGAGCTGTTTTTT. Its protein is CASSLDRSTGELFF.

The CDR3 is CAWSETGGYTGELFF. In DNA form, the CDR3 reads TGTGCCTGGAGTGAGACAGGGGGCTACACCGGGGAGCTGTTTTTT. V is TRBV30 and J is TRBJ2-2; 10 bases are shared with TRBD1. This CDR3 is 15 amino acids long. CDR1 GTSNPN and CDR2 SVGIG come from the germline V gene (reference sequence). V shed 1 base, J shed 3 bases, and the junction held 2 bases outside the gene matches.

The chain employs TRBV27 and TRBJ1-1; 7 positions match TRBD1. V shed 6 bases and J 12 bases; nucleotides not matched to a gene: 13. The CDR3 is made up of 13 amino acids. CDR1 MNHEY and CDR2 SMNVEV come from the germline V gene (reference sequence). The CDR3, as DNA: TGTGCCAGCAGGGGGGCCAGACAGGGTGGGACTTTCTTT. Translation gives CASRGARQGGTFF.

The CDR3 loop reads CASSLRGGSYEQYF. DNA of the CDR3: TGCGCCAGCAGCCTCCGGGGAGGGTCCTACGAGCAGTACTTC. The V and J genes are TRBV4-1 and TRBJ2-7; 7 nucleotides line up with TRBD2. Germline values: CDR1 MGHRA, CDR2 YSYEKL. The CDR3 is 14 residues long. V trimming: 4 bases; J trimming: 1 base; junction bases outside the gene matches: 4.

The gene calls are TRBV5-1 and TRBJ1-5, with TRBD1 as a possible D gene (5 bases). Trimming left V 4 bases short and J 4 bases short, with 12 bases between. The length of the CDR3 is 14 residues. The germline V gene encodes CDR1 SGHRS and CDR2 YFSETQ. The CDR3 reads CASSLDGGNQPQHF. The CDR3 DNA is TGCGCCAGCAGCCTGGATGGGGGGAATCAGCCCCAGCATTTT.

The V gene is TRBV2, the J gene TRBJ2-2; D gene unclear. Germline CDR1 reads SNHLY; CDR2 reads FYNNEI. The CDR3 sequence is 14 residues long. V gave up 3 bases and J gave up 7 bases, with 12 bases separating them. This CDR3 reads CASSESGMSGELFF. CDR3 bases: TGTGCCAGCAGTGAGTCTGGGATGAGCGGGGAGCTGTTTTTT.

The chain joins TRBV5-4 to TRBJ2-5; D may be TRBD2 (5 bases). This CDR3 contains 15 residues. V was shortened by 1 base and J by 11 bases, with 21 bases between the two germline ends. Per the germline V gene, CDR1 is SGHNT and CDR2 is YYREEE (reference sequence). The CDR3 DNA is TGTGCCAGCAGCTTGAGTCCCAGTCCCCTCGGGGAGCAGTACTTC. This codes for CASSLSPSPLGEQYF.

This clone showed up just once. The V call is TRBV11-3, the J call TRBJ1-6; the D gene is possibly TRBD1 (5 bases). This CDR3 is built from 13 residues. CDR1 SGHNT and CDR2 YENEEA come from the germline V gene. Trimming cost V 6 bases and J 6 bases, with 9 bases left between them. CDR3 residues: CASSPTANSPLHF. The CDR3 DNA is TGTGCCAGCAGTCCGACAGCTAATTCACCCCTCCACTTT. Based on the CDR3 plus reference TRBV11-3 and TRBJ1-6, the full variable domain is EAGVVQSPRYKIIEKKQPVAFWCNPISGHNTLYWYLQNLGQGPELLIRYENEEAVDDSQLPKDRFSAERLKGVDSTLKIQPAELGDSAVYLCASSPTANSPLHFGNGTRLTVT.

This clone has more than one count but fewer than ten. The chain has TRBV7-9 and TRBJ2-1; the D gene could be TRBD1 or TRBD2 (6 bases each). This CDR3 spans 16 amino acids. The V gene lost 1 base and the J gene lost 7 bases, with 17 bases spanning the gap. In germline, CDR1 is SEHNR, CDR2 FQNEAQ (reference sequence). DNA of the CDR3: TGTGCCAGCAGCTTAGTAGGAGGGGGACTGAAGAATGAGCAGTTCTTC. Protein product: CASSLVGGGLKNEQFF.

This clone occurred a few times. The CDR3 here is CASSPPGNQPQHF. CDR3 sequence (DNA): TGTGCCAGCAGTCCACCAGGGAATCAGCCCCAGCATTTT. This rearrangement joins TRBV6-5 to TRBJ1-5, with a weak D call TRBD1 (5 bases). V was clipped by 5 bases and J by 4 bases, with 9 bases between them. The germline gives CDR1 MNHEY, CDR2 SVGAGI. CDR3 length: 13 amino acids.

Only one count was recorded for this clone. V is TRBV4-1 and J is TRBJ2-7; D remains ambiguous. The CDR3 runs 14 residues. The V gene lost 0 bases and the J gene lost 3 bases, with 9 bases spanning the gap. Germline V CDR1 and CDR2: MGHRA, YSYEKL. DNA of the CDR3: TGCGCCAGCAGCCAAGATGTGGGCAGCTACGAGCAGTACTTC. Encoded protein: CASSQDVGSYEQYF.

V usage is TRBV7-9 and J usage is TRBJ2-6; D unresolved. Germline CDR1 SEHNR, CDR2 FQNEAQ (reference sequence). The CDR3 runs 13 residues. Trimming removed 4 bases from V and 0 bases from J, with 1 base in between. CDR3 loop: CASSSSGANVLTF. CDR3 DNA sequence: TGTGCCAGCAGCTCCTCTGGGGCCAACGTCCTGACTTTC.

J is TRBJ2-1 and V is TRBV6-5; unclear D gene. Per germline, CDR1 MNHEY and CDR2 SVGAGI. V was clipped by 5 bases and J by 3 bases, with 8 bases between them. This CDR3 has 13 amino acids. The CDR3 coding sequence is TGTGCCAGCAGTCCCGACGGCTACAATGAGCAGTTCTTC. It yields the protein CASSPDGYNEQFF.

V is TRBV7-9 and J is TRBJ2-5, with D perhaps matching TRBD2 (5 bases). The J call is in doubt because the DNA end fits TRBJ2-7 better. Germline lookup yields CDR1 SEHNR and CDR2 FQNEAQ (reference sequence). The CDR3 spans 13 residues. The CDR3 region has the DNA TGTGCCAGCAGCTTAGGTTCGGGAACCGAGCAGTACTTC. It yields the protein CASSLGSGTEQYF.

The rearrangement links TRBV18 to TRBJ2-7; 11 bases match TRBD1. The CDR3 consists of 15 residues. The J segment lost 2 bases and the V segment lost 3 bases, leaving 3 bases of the junction unmatched. Germline CDR1 and CDR2: KGHSH and LQKENI. The CDR3 is CASSPSGQGAYEQYF. For the CDR3, the DNA is TGTGCCAGCTCACCGTCGGGACAGGGGGCCTACGAGCAGTACTTC.

This clone has only one observation. The chain carries TRBV19 and TRBJ2-7, with D hard to call. V lost 4 bases and J 4 bases, leaving 11 bases between the germline ends. The CDR3 runs to 13 residues. Germline V gene data show CDR1 as LNHDA and CDR2 as SQIVND (reference sequence). The CDR3 loop is CASSTGDSYEQYF. Written as DNA, the CDR3 is TGTGCCAGTAGTACCGGAGACTCGTACGAGCAGTACTTC.

The gene calls are TRBV11-2 and TRBJ2-7; the D is unclear. Germline CDR1 reads SGHAT; CDR2 reads FQNNGV. This CDR3 is built from 13 residues. Trimming stripped 4 bases from V and 2 bases from J, with 9 bases between. CDR3 coding DNA: TGTGCCAGCAGCTCGCCCTGGCCCTACGAGCAGTACTTC. This sequence encodes CASSSPWPYEQYF.

V usage is TRBV7-6 and J usage is TRBJ2-5, with a possible D match to TRBD2 (5 bases). The CDR3 length is 14 residues. Germline assignment: CDR1 SGHVS and CDR2 FNYEAQ. V was shortened by 0 bases and J by 1 base, with 6 bases between the two germline ends. For the CDR3, the DNA is TGTGCCAGCAGCTTAGCAAGCGGCCAAGAGACCCAGTACTTC. This codes for CASSLASGQETQYF.

The chain couples TRBV28 to TRBJ2-1; TRBD1 agrees at 8 bases. The CDR3 contains 13 residues. Germline trimming cut 10 bases from V and 4 bases from J; bases unmatched to any gene: 6. Germline loops: CDR1 MDHEN, CDR2 SYDVKM. The CDR3 protein is CATEDRAYNEQFF. In nucleotides, the CDR3 is TGTGCCACCGAGGACAGGGCGTACAATGAGCAGTTCTTC.

J is TRBJ2-1 and V is TRBV5-1, with 8 bases lining up with TRBD2. Germline CDR1 and CDR2: SGHRS and YFSETQ. The ends lost 5 bases at V and 9 bases at J; junction bases unmatched: 10. The CDR3 totals 14 residues. CDR3 sequence (DNA): TGCGCCAGCAGTCAACAAGCGGGAGACGTTGAGCAGTTCTTC. It is translated as CASSQQAGDVEQFF.